These 22 T cell receptor beta chains were sequenced from one sample in a study of sequential checkpoint blockade in melanoma. Measured with immunoSEQ multiplex PCR; TCRdb has only the in-frame clones, and not every one. Of fewer than 15,000 clones listed, about four fifths are singletons. Treatment given: randomized to nivolumab then ipilimumab (arm A) or the reverse (arm B). Sequences were derived from CD8+ T cells sorted from blood (inferred from file names), sampled from a patient given nivolumab and ipilimumab in sequence. These receptors came from a human donor with melanoma.

V and J are TRBV4-3 and TRBJ2-1, with 14 bases lining up with TRBD2. With 3 bases clipped from V and 6 bases from J, the junction kept 4 bases outside the gene matches. This CDR3 is 16 amino acids long. Germline CDR1 and CDR2: LGHNA and YSLEER. The CDR3, as DNA: TGCGCCAGCAGCCAGTCCGGGACTAGCGGGAGCAATGAGCAGTTCTTC. It codes for CASSQSGTSGSNEQFF.

The chain carries TRBV11-2 and TRBJ2-5; 12 nucleotides align to TRBD1. Trimming cost V 5 bases and J 2 bases; bases outside gene matches: 9. Germline assignment: CDR1 SGHAT and CDR2 FQNNGV. This CDR3 spans 17 amino acids. CDR3 region: CASSKGQGARRQETQYF. CDR3 coding DNA: TGTGCCAGCAGCAAGGGACAGGGGGCGAGAAGACAAGAGACCCAGTACTTC.

The rearrangement joins TRBV10-3 to TRBJ2-7, with D tentatively TRBD1 (6 bases). The CDR3 is made up of 13 amino acids. Germline assignment: CDR1 ENHRY and CDR2 SYGVKD. V was cut by 6 bases and J by 6 bases, with 15 bases left in between. CDR3 sequence reads: CAISPRTVGEQYF. The DNA of the CDR3 is TGTGCCATCAGCCCCCGGACAGTGGGCGAGCAGTACTTC.

This chain links TRBV7-3 with TRBJ1-4; no clear D. V was trimmed by 5 bases and J by 0 bases, leaving 13 bases between them. Germline-derived CDR1 and CDR2 are SGHTA and FQGTGA. The CDR3 has 16 amino acids. The CDR3 bases are TGTGCCAGCAGCCTGACGAACAGAGCAACTAATGAAAAACTGTTTTTT. Translated: CASSLTNRATNEKLFF.

This chain joins TRBV2 and TRBJ1-2, with 7 bases lining up with TRBD1. The V and J ends lost 8 bases and 6 bases, in that order; junction bases with no gene match: 15. Germline V gene data show CDR1 as SNHLY and CDR2 as FYNNEI. The CDR3 is 15 amino acids. The CDR3 is CASLDRWERADGYTF. CDR3 nucleotide sequence: TGTGCCAGCCTGGACAGGTGGGAGCGGGCGGATGGCTACACCTTC.

CDR3 bases: TGTGCCAGCAGCGTAGAATCTGGGTCTGGGGGCCACGAGCAGTACTTC. It is translated as CASSVESGSGGHEQYF. The gene calls are TRBV9 and TRBJ2-7; tentative D call: TRBD1 (6 bases). V lost 0 bases, J lost 5 bases, and 18 bases lay in between. Germline V CDR1 and CDR2: SGDLS, YYNGEE. The CDR3 is made up of 16 amino acids.

This chain uses TRBV9 with TRBJ2-7, with TRBD1 identical over 8 bases. Germline V gene data show CDR1 as SGDLS and CDR2 as YYNGEE. The CDR3 spans 14 residues. The V segment lost 0 bases and the J segment 5 bases; nucleotides outside the gene matches: 4. In DNA form, the CDR3 reads TGTGCCAGCAGCGTAGGGGACAGGCAACACGAGCAGTACTTC. It specifies CASSVGDRQHEQYF.

This chain joins TRBV5-6 and TRBJ2-7, with 8 positions matching TRBD1. The CDR3 length is 16 residues. The V segment lost 5 bases and the J segment 4 bases; nucleotides outside the gene matches: 14. Germline lookup yields CDR1 SGHDT and CDR2 YYEEEE. The CDR3 nucleotides read TGTGCCAGCAGGTGGGGTTTGAGGGACAGGACTTACGAGCAGTACTTC. It specifies CASRWGLRDRTYEQYF.

The chain joins TRBV9 to TRBJ2-5, with a possible D match to TRBD1 (5 bases). CDR1 and CDR2 (germline): SGDLS, YYNGEE. V dropped 0 bases and J dropped 2 bases, with 8 bases sitting between them. CDR3 length: 14 residues. This CDR3 is CASSVARTQETQYF. Written as DNA, the CDR3 is TGTGCCAGCAGCGTAGCGAGGACACAAGAGACCCAGTACTTC.

The V call is TRBV7-9, the J call TRBJ1-3, with D unresolved. CDR1 is SEHNR and CDR2 is FQNEAQ in the germline V gene (reference sequence). The CDR3 has 15 residues. The V end was cut by 1 base, the J end by 0 bases, with 7 bases between. The DNA of the CDR3 is TGTGCCAGCAGCTTAGACAGCACCTCTGGAAACACCATATATTTT. Translated: CASSLDSTSGNTIYF.

The chain joins TRBV12-5 to TRBJ2-1; D is possibly TRBD1 (5 bases). Germline V gene sequence: CDR1 LGHNT, CDR2 FRNRAP. The V end was cut by 7 bases, the J end by 8 bases, with 15 bases between. The CDR3 length is 13 residues. The CDR3 sequence is CASALGRVDEQFF. The CDR3 coding sequence is TGTGCTAGTGCCCTGGGCAGGGTGGATGAGCAGTTCTTC.

V is TRBV7-8 and J is TRBJ1-5; possible D gene TRBD1, 5 bases. The CDR3 is 15 amino acids. Germline V gene data show CDR1 as SGHVS and CDR2 as FQNEAQ. Trimming stripped 1 base from V and 2 bases from J, with 9 bases between. The CDR3 DNA is TGTGCCAGCAGCTTAGATAGGGGTCGCAATCAGCCCCAGCATTTT. This codes for CASSLDRGRNQPQHF.

J is TRBJ1-5 and V is TRBV28, with TRBD1 identical over 7 bases. Germline loops: CDR1 MDHEN, CDR2 SYDVKM. CDR3 length: 16 residues. V lost 2 bases, J lost 4 bases, and 8 bases stayed unmatched. The CDR3 DNA is TGTGCCAGCAGTTTAGAGTGGACAGGAGGTAATCAGCCCCAGCATTTT. It encodes CASSLEWTGGNQPQHF.

The chain couples TRBV6-5 to TRBJ2-2; a possible D gene is TRBD1 (6 bases). Germline assignment: CDR1 MNHEY and CDR2 SVGAGI. The CDR3 is made up of 14 amino acids. Between the trimmed V and J ends, which lost 5 bases and 1 base, there was a span of 8 bases. DNA for the CDR3: TGTGCCAGCAGTCCGACAGGGAACACCGGGGAGCTGTTTTTT. It is translated as CASSPTGNTGELFF.

CDR3 DNA: TGCGCCAGCAGCCAACGTATTACAGGGAATCAGCCCCAGCATTTT. Translating it yields CASSQRITGNQPQHF. The chain links TRBV4-1 to TRBJ1-5; tentatively, D is TRBD1 (6 bases). The CDR3 length is 15 residues. Germline assignment: CDR1 MGHRA and CDR2 YSYEKL. V lost 2 bases and J lost 4, with 12 bases in between.

The J gene is TRBJ1-2, the V gene TRBV7-9; TRBD1 might be the D (5 bases). Germline V CDR1 and CDR2: SEHNR, FQNEAQ (reference sequence). The V end lost 0 bases, the J end lost 7 bases, and 12 bases lay between the germline ends. The CDR3 contains 14 residues. CDR3 in amino acids: CASSLAFTGFGYTF. The DNA for the CDR3 is TGTGCCAGCAGCTTAGCGTTCACAGGCTTTGGCTACACCTTC.

This chain uses TRBV5-8 with TRBJ2-5; TRBD2 matches 12 bases. The CDR3 covers 16 residues. Losses at the gene ends were 0 bases for V and 2 bases for J; bases not matched to a gene: 2. CDR1 is SGHTS and CDR2 is YDEGEE in the germline V gene. CDR3 coding DNA: TGTGCCAGCAGCTTGGGGACTAGCGGGAAACAAGAGACCCAGTACTTC. Its translation is CASSLGTSGKQETQYF.

The chain employs TRBV27 and TRBJ1-2, with D unclear. The CDR3 has 16 residues. Trimming pared 3 bases from V and 8 bases from J, leaving 22 bases between. Germline V gene data show CDR1 as MNHEY and CDR2 as SMNVEV (reference sequence). As DNA, the CDR3 is TGTGCCAGCAGTTTGTCCACGAGCGGTTCTGGGGTCGGCTACACCTTC. The encoded protein is CASSLSTSGSGVGYTF.

The V call is TRBV2, the J call TRBJ2-7, with 8 nucleotides matching TRBD2. V was clipped by 3 bases and J by 3 bases; unmatched bases: 1. The germline gives CDR1 SNHLY, CDR2 FYNNEI. This CDR3 contains 13 residues. The CDR3 protein is CASSDTSGYEQYF. CDR3 nucleotide sequence: TGTGCCAGCAGTGACACTAGCGGCTACGAGCAGTACTTC.

The chain has TRBV6-1 and TRBJ2-7, with TRBD1 identical over 7 bases. The CDR3 consists of 15 residues. V was pared by 3 bases and J by 0 bases, with 5 bases of the junction left unmatched. Germline loops: CDR1 MNHNS, CDR2 SASEGT. The CDR3 here is CASSDGQEHSYEQYF. The CDR3, as DNA: TGTGCCAGCAGTGATGGACAGGAGCACTCCTACGAGCAGTACTTC.

The chain links TRBV10-2 to TRBJ2-7; a weak D match, TRBD2 (6 bases). Deletions cut 7 bases from V and 0 bases from J, with 16 bases between. There are 15 residues in the CDR3. Germline-derived CDR1 and CDR2 are WSHSY and SAAADI. CDR3: CASNQWEVSSYEQYF. The CDR3, as DNA: TGCGCCAGCAATCAATGGGAGGTGAGCTCCTACGAGCAGTACTTC.

By share, this clone counts as large (0.1 to 1%). The V and J genes are TRBV7-9 and TRBJ2-7; 11 nucleotides line up with TRBD2. V lost 1 base to trimming and J lost 2 bases; unmatched junction nucleotides: 4. Germline V gives CDR1 SEHNR, CDR2 FQNEAQ (reference sequence). This CDR3 is 16 amino acids long. The DNA for the CDR3 is TGTGCCAGCAGCTTAGAGGCTAGCGGGAGGCCCTACGAGCAGTACTTC. The encoded protein is CASSLEASGRPYEQYF.